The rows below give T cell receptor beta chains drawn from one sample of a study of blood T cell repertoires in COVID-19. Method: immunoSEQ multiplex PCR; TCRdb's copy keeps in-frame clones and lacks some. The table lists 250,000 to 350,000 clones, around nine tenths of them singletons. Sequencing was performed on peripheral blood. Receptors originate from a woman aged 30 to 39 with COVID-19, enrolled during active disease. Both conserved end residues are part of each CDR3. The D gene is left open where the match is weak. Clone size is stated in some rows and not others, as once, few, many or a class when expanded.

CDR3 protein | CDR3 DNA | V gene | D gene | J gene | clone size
CASRVGGYGYTF | TGTGCCAGCAGAGTCGGGGGCTATGGCTACACCTTC | TRBV2 | - | TRBJ1-2 | -
CASSDLWEASRGELFF | TGTGCCAGCAGTGACTTGTGGGAGGCCTCGAGGGGGGAGCTGTTTTTT | TRBV6-1 | - | TRBJ2-2 | -
CASSVSRGWQYF | TGTGCCAGCAGCGTAAGCAGGGGTTGGCAGTACTTC | TRBV7-2 | - | TRBJ2-4 | -
CASSLGRSYEQYF | TGTGCCAGCAGCTTAGGCAGGTCCTACGAGCAGTACTTC | TRBV11-3 | - | TRBJ2-7 | -
CASSNRGRISYEQYF | TGTGCCAGCAGCAACAGGGGCCGAATCTCCTACGAGCAGTACTTC | TRBV21-1 | - | TRBJ2-7 | -
CASSFNQGLDTGELFF | TGTGCCAGCAGCTTTAATCAGGGGCTGGACACCGGGGAGCTGTTTTTT | TRBV7-2 | - | TRBJ2-2 | -
CASSQDWGTGYGYTF | TGCGCCAGCAGCCAAGATTGGGGGACAGGGTATGGCTACACCTTC | TRBV4-1 | TRBD1 | TRBJ1-2 | once
CAWTYGQSYEQYF | TGTGCCTGGACCTACGGACAGTCCTACGAGCAGTACTTC | TRBV30 | - | TRBJ2-7 | -
CASSIGRGTGELFF | TGTGCCAGTAGTATCGGAAGGGGCACCGGGGAGCTGTTTTTT | TRBV19 | - | TRBJ2-2 | -
CASRPGGLNTEAFF | TGTGCCAGCAGACCAGGGGGCCTGAACACTGAAGCTTTCTTT | TRBV5-4 | TRBD1 | TRBJ1-1 | -
CASGRTGGDQETQYF | TGTGCCAGCGGACGGACAGGGGGGGACCAAGAGACCCAGTACTTC | TRBV9 | TRBD1 | TRBJ2-5 | -